This is a list of T cell receptor beta chains from one sample in a study of shared clonotypes between healthy human individuals. Sequenced by immunoSEQ multiplex PCR; TCRdb stores in-frame clones only, minus some. The sample carries about 490,000 clones, 76% recorded once. Specimen: PBMCs. The receptors stem from a woman between 35 and 50 years old in good health. Some clones in this sample may be carry-over from other donors' samples. The CDR3 runs from the conserved cysteine through the conserved F or W.

V gene | CDR3 protein
TRBV27 | CASSFAKANEKLFF
TRBV7-2 | CASSLGLVNTGELFF
TRBV14 | CASSQATSQETQYF
TRBV15 | CATSRDLGTGGAAQYF
TRBV5-4 | CASSPQVQTDTQYF
TRBV23-1 | CASSHNPKGRPQHF
TRBV11-2 | CASSLVGTSGSEQYF
TRBV4-3 | CASSQDLTGNWDTIYF
TRBV15 | CATSRSFTRGAGELFF
TRBV4-3 | CASTQGVGPYNEQFF
TRBV28 | CASTRAETEAFF
TRBV5-1 | CASSLSPSGGGETQYF
TRBV28 | CASSSPRRGFMNTEAFF
TRBV19 | CASSIVHATDTQYF
TRBV6-5 | CASKEREVYEQYF
TRBV4-1 | CASSQRWAGAKGNQPQHF
TRBV27 | CASSLYAGRNGELFF
TRBV11-2 | CASSWTGSNEQFF
TRBV9 | CASSVSGRGGYTF
TRBV27 | CASSLGQSTEAFF
TRBV29-1 | CSVLRDRETNEQFF
TRBV4-1 | CASSQGQGINEQYF
TRBV5-1 | CASREGGGTLYEQYF
TRBV7-9 | CASSLGGQGYEQYF
TRBV5-1 | CASSISTGAPHGEQYF
TRBV6-1 | CASSETVRGVYEQYF
TRBV28 | CASSTSRTGRPYGYTF
TRBV6-5 | CASSYTAASYEQYF
TRBV4-1 | CASSPKGGTKNIQYF
TRBV7-2 | CASSSQTRRNTGELFF
TRBV7-9 | CASSLAELAGETQYF
TRBV11-1 | CASSRAGQTYEQYF
TRBV7-3 | CASSLSAGFDEQYF
TRBV2 | CASSARLNQPQHF
TRBV27 | CASSPIAGWDTGELFF
TRBV6-5 | CASREQGLYTEAFF
TRBV2 | CASVRQTQNEKLFF
TRBV28 | CASSKLAGTYNEQFF
TRBV28 | CATRGSGESPGNQPQHF
TRBV2 | CASSKGLAGEQFF
TRBV9 | CASSVAGSSGANVLTF
TRBV7-9 | CASTFGDSSYEQYF
TRBV21-1 | CASSKGRGTSEYNEQFF
TRBV30 | CAWSPFEMGVLAEGGPYEQYF
TRBV2 | CASSDSFETQYF
TRBV6-5 | CASSYSGFTEAFF
TRBV5-8 | CASSHGTIADTQYF
TRBV18 | CASSPGPRTEAFF
TRBV4-2 | CASGQVGGTTYEQYF
TRBV7-3 | CASSLTPQEETQYF
TRBV2 | CASRPHRGLGETQYF
TRBV6-1 | CASRETANYGYTF
TRBV11-2 | CASTLDSLGTDTQYF
TRBV4-2 | CASSQELGTSYEQYF
TRBV9 | CASSVGGSGRNYNEQFF
TRBV15 | CATSRDASGSYEQYF
TRBV28 | CASSLDEKLFF
TRBV5-5 | CASTPGQIYEQYF
TRBV5-4 | CASSWELAGGSDEQFF
TRBV6-5 | CASSYSRNEKLFF